This T cell receptor (beta chain) was obtained from a study of graft-versus-host responses after intestinal transplantation. Across the whole study: Grafts that recipients had were multivisceral, liver-intestinal, or isolated intestinal transplants. Each recipient received anti-thymocyte globulin induction, then tacrolimus and steroids for three to four years.

The germline V gene has CDR1 ENHRY and CDR2 SYGVKD. Deletions cut 6 bases from V and 6 bases from J, with 15 bases between. There are 14 residues in the CDR3. Turning to this clone: No antigen is known for it.

Repertoires were generated with immunoSEQ multiplex PCR, while TCRdb's copy carries only in-frame clones and drops some. This table holds more than 10,000 clones, roughly 93% found once. Study-wide results and caveats: Ileal or blood samples showed some GvH clones first, and such clones were also found in recipient marrow. There was an association between peak levels of circulating GvH clones and early post-transplant HvG declines.

The material sequenced was PBMCs, taken 1032 days after intestinal transplantation. This chain connects TRBV10-3 to TRBJ2-1; D is possibly TRBD1 or TRBD2 (6 bases each). The TCR was taken from a human patient who received an intestinal transplant, so some T cells may come from the graft donor. CDR3 protein: CAIRSGDISNEQFF. DNA of the CDR3: TGTGCCATCAGGTCGGGGGACATTTCCAATGAGCAGTTCTTC.